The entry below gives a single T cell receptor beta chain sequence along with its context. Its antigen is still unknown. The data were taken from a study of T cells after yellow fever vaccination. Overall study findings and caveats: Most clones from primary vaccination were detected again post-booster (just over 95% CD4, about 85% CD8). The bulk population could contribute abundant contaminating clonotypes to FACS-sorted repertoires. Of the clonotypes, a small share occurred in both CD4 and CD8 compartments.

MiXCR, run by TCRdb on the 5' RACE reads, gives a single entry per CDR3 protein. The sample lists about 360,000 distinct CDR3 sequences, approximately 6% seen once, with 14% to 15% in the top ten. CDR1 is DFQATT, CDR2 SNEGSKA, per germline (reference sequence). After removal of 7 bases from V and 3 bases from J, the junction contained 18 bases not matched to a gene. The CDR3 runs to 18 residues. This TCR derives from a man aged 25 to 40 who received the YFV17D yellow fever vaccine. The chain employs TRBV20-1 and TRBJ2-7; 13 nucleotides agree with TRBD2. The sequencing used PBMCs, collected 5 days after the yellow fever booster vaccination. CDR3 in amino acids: CSDLGLLAGGLFSYEQYF. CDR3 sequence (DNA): TGCAGTGACCTCGGGCTACTAGCGGGAGGGCTTTTCAGCTACGAGCAGTACTTC.